This T cell receptor beta chain was recorded in a study of T cells after yellow fever vaccination. Study findings and constraints: A faster peak, day 5 versus 15, was reached by the weaker secondary response. Only a minor proportion of clonotypes was detected across both CD4 and CD8 compartments.

TCRdb re-called the 5' RACE reads through MiXCR, storing one row per CDR3 protein. The data contain tens of thousands of distinct CDR3 sequences, more than 5.5% of them singletons. Trimming left V 7 bases short and J 5 bases short, with 13 bases between. Germline V gives CDR1 MNHNS, CDR2 SASEGT. This CDR3 has 13 residues. This clonotype was detected many times. Its antigen is as yet unknown. The TCR was taken from a man between 18 and 29 years old who received the YFV17D yellow fever vaccine. Source: CD8+ T cells sorted from PBMCs, taken on the day of the first yellow fever vaccination. This rearrangement joins TRBV6-1 to TRBJ2-3; D is ambiguous. CDR3 residues: CASTSLGKDTQYF. The CDR3 region has the DNA TGTGCCAGCACCAGCTTAGGGAAAGATACGCAGTATTTT.